The entry below gives a single TCR beta chain sequence along with its context. Its antigen is undetermined. The authors reverse transcribed about 0.5 to 1 ug RNA with random hexamers. immunoSEQ multiplex PCR amplified TCR beta CDR3 across 54 Vbeta, 13 Jbeta. MiXCR was run by TCRdb on the immunoSEQ multiplex PCR reads, yielding one entry per CDR3 protein. The top ten clones hold around 0.08% of a sample with 200,000 to 250,000 distinct CDR3 sequences, approximately 95% of them seen once. This sample was included in a study of CD8 T cells in Susac syndrome. Overall study findings and caveats: It was acknowledged in the study that the number of individuals who were included in its TCR sequencing and HLA analysis was relatively small.

Treatment-naive patients with stable or active relapsing-remitting disease served as multiple sclerosis controls. While CD8+ and CD4+ T cells were isolated negatively, TEMRA cells were enriched by FACS. V gave up 5 bases and J gave up 4 bases, with 20 bases separating them. CDR3 length: 16 amino acids. The germline gives CDR1 SEHNR, CDR2 FQNEAQ (reference sequence). The clonotype comes from a human donor with multiple sclerosis. This rearrangement joins TRBV7-9 to TRBJ1-2, with D possibly matching TRBD1 (5 bases). Sequencing was carried out using CD4+ T cells from PBMCs. The CDR3 bases are TGTGCCAGCAGCCCCGCGGGGGTCATGTTCGGCTATGGCTACACCTTC. It is translated as CASSPAGVMFGYGYTF.